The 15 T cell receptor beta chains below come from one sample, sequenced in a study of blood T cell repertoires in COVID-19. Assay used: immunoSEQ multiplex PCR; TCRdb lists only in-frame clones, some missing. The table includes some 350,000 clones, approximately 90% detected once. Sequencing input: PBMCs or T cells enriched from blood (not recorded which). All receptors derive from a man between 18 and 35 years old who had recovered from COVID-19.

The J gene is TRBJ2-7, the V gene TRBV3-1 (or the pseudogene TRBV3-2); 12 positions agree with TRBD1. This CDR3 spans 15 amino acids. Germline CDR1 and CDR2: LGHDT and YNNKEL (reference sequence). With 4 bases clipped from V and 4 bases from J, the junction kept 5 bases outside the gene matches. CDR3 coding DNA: TGTGCCAGCAGCCCTGGGGGACAGGGGGCTTACGAGCAGTACTTC. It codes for CASSPGGQGAYEQYF.

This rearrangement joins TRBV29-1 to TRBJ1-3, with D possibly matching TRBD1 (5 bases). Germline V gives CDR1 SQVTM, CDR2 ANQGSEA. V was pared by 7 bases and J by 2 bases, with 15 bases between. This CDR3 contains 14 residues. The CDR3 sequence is CSATSQGTGNTIYF. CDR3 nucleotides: TGCAGCGCCACGAGCCAGGGTACTGGAAACACCATATATTTT.

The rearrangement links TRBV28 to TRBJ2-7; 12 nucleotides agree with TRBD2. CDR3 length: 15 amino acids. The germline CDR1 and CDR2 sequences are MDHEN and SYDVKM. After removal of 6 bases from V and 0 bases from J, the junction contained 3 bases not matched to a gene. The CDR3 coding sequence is TGTGCCAGCAGCGAGACTAGCGGGAGCTCCTACGAGCAGTACTTC. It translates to CASSETSGSSYEQYF. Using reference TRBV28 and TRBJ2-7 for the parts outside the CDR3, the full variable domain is DVKVTQSSRYLVKRTGEKVFLECVQDMDHENMFWYRQDPGLGLRLIYFSYDVKMKEKGDIPEGYSVSREKKERFSLILESASTNQTSMYLCASSETSGSSYEQYFGPGTRLTVT.

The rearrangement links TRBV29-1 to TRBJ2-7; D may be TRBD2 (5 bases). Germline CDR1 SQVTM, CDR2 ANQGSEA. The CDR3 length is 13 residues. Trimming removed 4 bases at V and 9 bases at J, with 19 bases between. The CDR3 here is CSVVLREHSGQYF. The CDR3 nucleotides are TGCAGCGTTGTCCTGAGGGAGCACTCGGGGCAGTACTTC.

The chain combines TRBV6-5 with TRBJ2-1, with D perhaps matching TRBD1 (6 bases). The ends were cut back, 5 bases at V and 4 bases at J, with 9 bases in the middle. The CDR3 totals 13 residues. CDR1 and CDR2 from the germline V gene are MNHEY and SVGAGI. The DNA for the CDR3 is TGTGCCAGCAGTACACAGGGTTACAATGAGCAGTTCTTC. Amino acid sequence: CASSTQGYNEQFF.

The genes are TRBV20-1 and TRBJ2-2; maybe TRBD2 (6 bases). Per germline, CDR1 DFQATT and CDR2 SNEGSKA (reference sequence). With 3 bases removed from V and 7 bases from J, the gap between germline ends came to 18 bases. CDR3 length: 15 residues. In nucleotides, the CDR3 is TGCAGTGCTAGTTCCAGGCGGGGAATCGACGGGGAGCTGTTTTTT. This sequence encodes CSASSRRGIDGELFF.

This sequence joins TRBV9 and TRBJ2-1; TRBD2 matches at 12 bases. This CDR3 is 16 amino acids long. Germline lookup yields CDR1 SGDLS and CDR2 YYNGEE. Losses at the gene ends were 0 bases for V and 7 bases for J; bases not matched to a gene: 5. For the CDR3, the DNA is TGTGCCAGCAGCGTAGGTGGGACTAGCGGGTCTAATGAGCAGTTCTTC. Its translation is CASSVGGTSGSNEQFF.

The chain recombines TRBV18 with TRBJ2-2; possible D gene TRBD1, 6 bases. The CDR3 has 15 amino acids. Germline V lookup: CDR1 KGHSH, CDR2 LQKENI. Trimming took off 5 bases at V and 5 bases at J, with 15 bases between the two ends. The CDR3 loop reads CASSEQGDRTGELFF. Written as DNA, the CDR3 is TGTGCCAGCTCAGAACAGGGAGATCGAACCGGGGAGCTGTTTTTT.

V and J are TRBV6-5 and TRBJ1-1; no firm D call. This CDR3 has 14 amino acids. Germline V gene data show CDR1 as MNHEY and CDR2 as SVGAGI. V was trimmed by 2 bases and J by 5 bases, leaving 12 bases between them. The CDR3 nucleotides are TGTGCCAGCAGTTACGCGGCGGGGAGGACTGAAGCTTTCTTT. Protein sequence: CASSYAAGRTEAFF.

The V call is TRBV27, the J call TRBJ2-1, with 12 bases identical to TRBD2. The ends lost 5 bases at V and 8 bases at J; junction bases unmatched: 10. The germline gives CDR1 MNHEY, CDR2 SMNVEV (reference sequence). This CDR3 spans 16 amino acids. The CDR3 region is CASSLWTSGKTYEQFF. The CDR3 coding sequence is TGTGCCAGCAGTCTATGGACTAGCGGGAAGACCTATGAGCAGTTCTTC.

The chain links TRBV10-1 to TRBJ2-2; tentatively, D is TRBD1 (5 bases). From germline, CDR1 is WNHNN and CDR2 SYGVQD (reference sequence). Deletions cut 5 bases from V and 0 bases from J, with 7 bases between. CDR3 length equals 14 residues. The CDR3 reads CASSQGPNTGELFF. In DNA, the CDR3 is TGCGCCAGCAGTCAGGGCCCGAACACCGGGGAGCTGTTTTTT.

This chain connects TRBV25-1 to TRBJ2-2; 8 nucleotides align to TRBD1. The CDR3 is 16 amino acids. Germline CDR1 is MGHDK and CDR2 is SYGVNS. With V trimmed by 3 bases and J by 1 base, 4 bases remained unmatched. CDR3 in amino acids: CASSDRDRMNTGELFF. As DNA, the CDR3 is TGTGCCAGCAGTGACCGGGACAGGATGAACACCGGGGAGCTGTTTTTT.

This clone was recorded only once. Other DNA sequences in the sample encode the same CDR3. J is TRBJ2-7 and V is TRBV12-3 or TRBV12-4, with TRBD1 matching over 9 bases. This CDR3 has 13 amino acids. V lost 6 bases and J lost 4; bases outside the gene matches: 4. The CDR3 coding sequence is TGTGCCAGCAGCCCGGGACAGGGTTACGAGCAGTACTTC. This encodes CASSPGQGYEQYF.

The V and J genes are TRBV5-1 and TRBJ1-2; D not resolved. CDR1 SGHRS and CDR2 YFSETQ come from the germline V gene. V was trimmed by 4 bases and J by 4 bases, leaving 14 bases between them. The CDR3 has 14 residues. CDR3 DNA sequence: TGCGCCAGCAGCGTAGACATCGGCCTCTATGGCTACACCTTC. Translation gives CASSVDIGLYGYTF.

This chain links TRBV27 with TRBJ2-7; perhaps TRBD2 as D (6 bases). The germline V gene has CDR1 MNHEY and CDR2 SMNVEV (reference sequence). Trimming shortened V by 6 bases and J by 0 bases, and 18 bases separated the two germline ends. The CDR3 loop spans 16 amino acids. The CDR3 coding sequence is TGTGCCAGCAGCCTGCTAGCGACAATAAGCTCCTACGAGCAGTACTTC. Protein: CASSLLATISSYEQYF.